This TCR beta chain was observed in a study of T cells in Graves' hyperthyroidism and ophthalmopathy. Overall study: Peripheral blood samples were taken at initial diagnosis, prior to any treatment.

This clonotype appeared many times. The antigen is not known. The CDR3 sequence is 13 residues long. From germline, CDR1 is KGHSH and CDR2 LQKENI. The V gene end was trimmed by 3 bases and the J gene end by 3 bases; junction bases not matched to a gene: 0. For the diagnoses, clinical symptoms, serum thyroxine and TRAb, thyroid ultrasound and orbital computed tomography were used. Researchers took RNA transcripts and amplified the TCR beta CDR3 regions from them. A set of HTBI primers served as the primers for a first-round RT-PCR of the TCR CDR3. Via MiXCR, TCRdb re-called the multiplex PCR reads, giving one row per CDR3 protein. The sample has around 350,000 distinct CDR3 sequences, 17% seen once; the top ten hold roughly 35%. Study findings and constraints: Ophthalmopathy could be told apart from stable hyperthyroidism with a 13 V-J model.

Input material: blood. The chain links TRBV18 to TRBJ1-2; 8 nucleotides agree with TRBD1. This receptor was taken from a woman between 25 and 40 years old with Graves' hyperthyroidism that later progressed to Graves' ophthalmopathy. CDR3 amino acids: CASSPTGDYGYTF. The DNA of the CDR3 is TGTGCCAGCTCACCGACAGGGGACTATGGCTACACCTTC.